These T cell receptor beta chains were read from a single sample in a study of cytomegalovirus exposure and HLA in healthy donors. Profiling relied on immunoSEQ multiplex PCR, and the TCRdb table lists in-frame clones only, not all of them. Of about 170,000 clones in the sample, less than 85% are singletons; the top ten hold 1%. The sequenced sample was PBMCs. All receptors derive from a boy aged 2 to 9 in good health and CMV-seronegative. Each CDR3 is given with its conserved first and last residue. D genes are given only for firm matches. Clone size is given for some rows only: seen once, a few or many times, or a class if the clone is expanded.

v_gene,d_gene,abundance,j_gene,CDR3nt,CDR3aa
TRBV7-9,TRBD2,few,TRBJ2-1,TGTTCCAGCAGCTGGGGACTAGCGGGGGTCAATGAGCAGTTCTTC,CSSSWGLAGVNEQFF
TRBV7-6,TRBD1,.,TRBJ2-2,TGTGCCAGCAGCGGGGGACAGGGGGACACCGGGGAGCTGTTTTTT,CASSGGQGDTGELFF
TRBV5-1,TRBD1,.,TRBJ1-5,TGCGCCAGCAGCCCAACACCGGGACAGGGAAATCAGCCCCAGCATTTT,CASSPTPGQGNQPQHF
TRBV6-5,.,.,TRBJ2-3,TGTGCCAGCAGTGGACTGGAGACTAGCACAGATACGCAGTATTTT,CASSGLETSTDTQYF
TRBV28,TRBD1,.,TRBJ2-7,TGTGCCAGCAGTTTCGTACTACCACAGGGGACCTCCTACGAGCAGTACTTC,CASSFVLPQGTSYEQYF
TRBV28,TRBD1,.,TRBJ1-6,TGTGCCAGCAGTCCCGACTCCCTGGGGACAGGGGGCGCCTATAATTCACCCCTCCACTTT,CASSPDSLGTGGAYNSPLHF
TRBV6-1,TRBD1,once,TRBJ2-3,TGTGCCAGCAAATCGTCAGGGGGCGGCACAGATACGCAGTATTTT,CASKSSGGGTDTQYF
TRBV5-1,.,.,TRBJ2-6,TGCGCCAGCAGTGGAGGCTCTGGGGCCAACGTCCTGACTTTC,CASSGGSGANVLTF
TRBV2,.,.,TRBJ1-1,TGTGCCAGCAGAATGGGGAGCACTTGGAACACTGAAGCTTTCTTT,CASRMGSTWNTEAFF
TRBV7-9,TRBD1,.,TRBJ2-3,TGTGCCAGCAGAGGACAGGGCCGAGATACTAGCACAGATACGCAGTATTTT,CASRGQGRDTSTDTQYF
TRBV18,TRBD1,.,TRBJ1-5,TGTGCCAGCTCGCCCGGGACAGGGGGCAATCAGCCCCAGCATTTT,CASSPGTGGNQPQHF
TRBV9,TRBD2,.,TRBJ2-1,TGTGCCAGCAACCGACTAGCGGGAGGTAACATGATAAATGAGCAGTTCTTC,CASNRLAGGNMINEQFF
TRBV9,TRBD1,.,TRBJ1-2,TGTGCCAGCAGCGTAGCTACAGGGGGCTATGGCTACACCTTC,CASSVATGGYGYTF
TRBV30,TRBD2,.,TRBJ2-7,TGTGCCTATGCGGGGGGAGCCTACGAGCAGTACTTC,CAYAGGAYEQYF
TRBV28,TRBD2,.,TRBJ2-1,TGTGCCAGCAGTTTCCCCCGGGAGGCCTACAATGAGCAGTTCTTC,CASSFPREAYNEQFF
TRBV6-1,.,once,TRBJ2-2,TGTGCCAGCAGTGCACAGGGGGGGACCGGGGAGCTGTTTTTT,CASSAQGGTGELFF
TRBV5-4,.,.,TRBJ2-3,TGTGCCAGCAGCCGAACAGGTTCCCCTAGCACAGATACGCAGTATTTT,CASSRTGSPSTDTQYF
TRBV4-1,TRBD1,.,TRBJ2-7,TGCGCCAGCAGCTCAACGACAGGGTCCTACGAGCAGTACTTC,CASSSTTGSYEQYF
TRBV30,.,.,TRBJ2-4,TGTGCCTGGAGTGTACCCAGGGGTAAAAACATTCAGTACTTC,CAWSVPRGKNIQYF
TRBV28,.,.,TRBJ1-1,TGTGCCAGCAGTTCGGATCGAGGACAGAGAGAAGCTTTCTTT,CASSSDRGQREAFF
TRBV28,TRBD1,.,TRBJ1-6,TGTGCCAGCAGTTTAGACAGGGAACGAGGTTCACCCCTCCACTTT,CASSLDRERGSPLHF
TRBV27,.,.,TRBJ2-3,TGTGCCAGCAGACTAAACCCTAGCACAGATACGCAGTATTTT,CASRLNPSTDTQYF
TRBV6-1,TRBD1,.,TRBJ1-5,TGTGCCAGTAGGACAGGGGAAATCCAGCCCCAGCATTTT,CASRTGEIQPQHF
TRBV5-1,.,.,TRBJ2-3,TGCGCCAGCAGCTTGGATGGGGCCACTAGCACAGATACGCAGTATTTT,CASSLDGATSTDTQYF
TRBV5-1,.,.,TRBJ2-3,TGCGCCAGCAGCAAACGACGGGACAAAGGGTCTAGCACAGATACGCAGTATTTT,CASSKRRDKGSSTDTQYF
TRBV5-4,TRBD1,few,TRBJ1-1,TGTGCCAGCAGCCGTGACAGGGCTAACACTGAAGCTTTCTTT,CASSRDRANTEAFF
TRBV10-3,.,.,TRBJ2-1,TGTGCCATCAGGACAGATCACAATGAGCAGTTCTTC,CAIRTDHNEQFF
TRBV19,.,.,TRBJ2-3,TGTGCCAGTACCCTAACCCCTAGAGCAGATACGCAGTATTTT,CASTLTPRADTQYF
TRBV7-8,.,.,TRBJ2-6,TGTGCCAGCAGCTTAGGGGGGCTGGACGGGGCCAACGTCCTGACTTTC,CASSLGGLDGANVLTF
TRBV2,TRBD2,.,TRBJ2-1,TGTGCCAGCCTGACTAGCGCGAATGAGCAGTTCTTC,CASLTSANEQFF
TRBV5-4,TRBD2,.,TRBJ2-5,TGTGCCAGCAGCCCAGGACTAGCGGGGGGGCGCCAAGAGACCCAGTACTTC,CASSPGLAGGRQETQYF
TRBV7-2,TRBD2,.,TRBJ2-5,TGTGCCAGCAGCTTAGTAGCGGGAGTCAAGACCCAGTACTTC,CASSLVAGVKTQYF
TRBV2,TRBD1,few,TRBJ1-5,TGTGCCAGCAGTGACTCGGGACAGGGGTACGGTCAGCCCCAGCATTTT,CASSDSGQGYGQPQHF
TRBV10-3,TRBD1,once,TRBJ1-5,TGTGCCACCAACCGGGACAGCAGTTATAGCAATCAGCCCCAGCATTTT,CATNRDSSYSNQPQHF
TRBV6-1,.,.,TRBJ2-2,TGTGCCAGCAGTGAAGTTGGGGGCGCGAGCACCGGGGAGCTGTTTTTT,CASSEVGGASTGELFF
TRBV7-9,.,few,TRBJ2-1,TGTGCCAGCAGCCCCGGCAATGAGCAGTTCTTC,CASSPGNEQFF
TRBV7-9,TRBD1,.,TRBJ2-4,TGTGCCAGCGGGACAGGGGGCCCGGACATTCAGTACTTC,CASGTGGPDIQYF
TRBV5-4,TRBD2,once,TRBJ2-5,TGTGCCAGCAGCTTCCAAGCGGGAGGGGGGCAAGAGACCCAGTACTTC,CASSFQAGGGQETQYF
TRBV5-8,.,.,TRBJ1-5,TGTGCCAGCAGCGCGGACTTAGATCAGCCCCAGCATTTT,CASSADLDQPQHF
TRBV2,.,.,TRBJ1-5,TGTGCCAGCAGTGAAAGGGAGGGGGGACCTTATAGCAATCAGCCCCAGCATTTT,CASSEREGGPYSNQPQHF
TRBV7-9,TRBD2,.,TRBJ2-5,TGTGCCAGCAGGGACGGGGGGATCGGGGAGACCCAGTACTTC,CASRDGGIGETQYF
TRBV6-6,TRBD1,.,TRBJ1-1,TGTGCCAGCAGTGCAAGACAGGGATCTGAAGCTTTCTTT,CASSARQGSEAFF
TRBV6-6,.,once,TRBJ2-1,TGTGCCAGCAGTTTTACTCCCGCCTACAATGAGCAGTTCTTC,CASSFTPAYNEQFF
TRBV9,.,.,TRBJ2-7,TGTGCCAGCAGCGCTATACCGGGACACGTCTACGAGCAGTACTTC,CASSAIPGHVYEQYF
TRBV28,.,.,TRBJ2-7,TGTGCCAGCGGTCCGGGACTCCCCTACGAGCAGTACTTC,CASGPGLPYEQYF
TRBV29-1,.,.,TRBJ1-2,TGCAGCGTTGGAGAGGGCAGGGTAGGTGGCTACACCTTC,CSVGEGRVGGYTF
TRBV9,TRBD1,.,TRBJ1-2,TGTGCCAGCAGCGAATCTCACGGGAGACAGGGGTATGGCTACACCTTC,CASSESHGRQGYGYTF
TRBV28,TRBD1,.,TRBJ2-2,TGTGCCAGCAGTCCCGGGACAGGGGGCTCCGGGGAGCTGTTTTTT,CASSPGTGGSGELFF
TRBV7-9,TRBD1,.,TRBJ2-7,TGTGCCAGCAGCTTAGGGTTACAGGGGGAAGTAGAACGAAACGAGCAGTACTTC,CASSLGLQGEVERNEQYF
TRBV11-2,TRBD1,.,TRBJ1-2,TGTGCCAGCAGCAGCTACCGGGACAGGGGTACTCCTAACTATGGCTACACCTTC,CASSSYRDRGTPNYGYTF
TRBV7-9,TRBD2,.,TRBJ2-1,TGTGCCAGCAGCACTACACGCGGGAGCTCCTACAATGAGCAGTTCTTC,CASSTTRGSSYNEQFF
TRBV27,.,.,TRBJ2-1,TGTGCCAGCAGTTGGGGCTGGGTAAATGAGCAGTTCTTC,CASSWGWVNEQFF
TRBV19,.,once,TRBJ1-1,TGTGCCAGTAGTACGATCTCCATTGTGAGGATAGCTGAAGCTTTCTTT,CASSTISIVRIAEAFF
TRBV18,TRBD2,once,TRBJ2-7,TGTGCCAGCGCGGGGGATCCCCTCTACGAGCAGTACTTC,CASAGDPLYEQYF
TRBV2,TRBD2,.,TRBJ2-1,TGTGCCAGCAGTGAAACGATTCCGGGACTAGCGGGGGAAAATGAGCAGTTCTTC,CASSETIPGLAGENEQFF
TRBV27,.,.,TRBJ2-7,TGTGCCAGCAGTTTTTCCAGGGGAACTGGCGAGCAGTACTTC,CASSFSRGTGEQYF
TRBV2,TRBD1,few,TRBJ2-4,TGTGCCAGCAGTGACTGGCAGGGGGCCGGAAACATTCAGTACTTC,CASSDWQGAGNIQYF